This entry lists 14 T cell receptor beta chains sequenced from one sample in a study of shared clonotypes between healthy human individuals. Data came from immunoSEQ multiplex PCR; TCRdb stores just in-frame clones and leaves some out. The data contain over a million clones, about 76% of them singletons. Input material: memory CD4+ T cells sorted from blood. The subset is: CD45RA-negative fraction. These receptors were taken from a man between 18 and 29 years old in good health.

This clone was counted a few times. The rearrangement joins TRBV30 to TRBJ2-1; 10 bases agree with TRBD2. The length of the CDR3 is 15 residues. The junction had 8 bases not matched to a gene; V was cut back by 3 bases and J by 6 bases. In germline, CDR1 is GTSNPN, CDR2 SVGIG (reference sequence). The CDR3 DNA is TGTGCCTGGAGCGCTTACAGCGGGAGGGCCAATGAGCAGTTCTTC. Translating gives CAWSAYSGRANEQFF.

The J gene is TRBJ1-5, the V gene TRBV25-1; weak D call: TRBD1 (5 bases). This CDR3 has 14 residues. Trimming removed 4 bases from V and 2 bases from J, with 9 bases in between. Germline lookup yields CDR1 MGHDK and CDR2 SYGVNS. The CDR3 spells CASSGMGGNQPQHF. The CDR3 nucleotides read TGTGCCAGCAGTGGGATGGGGGGCAATCAGCCCCAGCATTTT.

The chain links TRBV6-5 to TRBJ1-1; D unresolved. CDR1 is MNHEY, CDR2 SVGAGI, per germline. Trimming removed 5 bases at V and 5 bases at J, with 6 bases between. This CDR3 is built from 11 residues. This CDR3 reads CASSTRTEAFF. The CDR3 bases are TGTGCCAGCAGTACGAGGACTGAAGCTTTCTTT.

To note about this clone: A far larger clone is only one base removed, so a read error is likely. The chain links TRBV9 to TRBJ1-4, with D hard to call. V lost 4 bases, J lost 3 bases, and 10 bases lay in between. The CDR3 runs to 14 residues. Per germline, CDR1 SGDLS and CDR2 YYNGEE. CDR3 bases: TGTGCCAGCAGCCCCGGTACAGCTAATGAAAAACTGTTTTTT. Encoded protein: CASSPGTANEKLFF.

The chain carries TRBV10-3 and TRBJ1-5; TRBD1 might be the D (6 bases). Trimming removed 6 bases at V and 4 bases at J, with 16 bases between. Germline-derived CDR1 and CDR2 are ENHRY and SYGVKD. The CDR3 has 15 amino acids. The CDR3 sequence: CAISEGQEGNQPQHF. DNA of the CDR3: TGTGCCATCAGCGAGGGACAAGAGGGGAATCAGCCCCAGCATTTT.

The chain combines TRBV14 with TRBJ2-7; D not certain. The germline V gene has CDR1 SGHDN and CDR2 FVKESK. The CDR3 extends over 14 amino acids. V lost 4 bases and J lost 2, with 12 bases in between. The CDR3 nucleotides are TGTGCCAGCAGCCCGATCGACGGTGCCTACGAGCAGTACTTC. Encoded protein: CASSPIDGAYEQYF.

V gene TRBV28 combines with J gene TRBJ1-2, with D perhaps TRBD1 (5 bases). The germline CDR1 and CDR2 sequences are MDHEN and SYDVKM. This CDR3 spans 15 amino acids. Trimming pared 3 bases from V and 8 bases from J, leaving 19 bases between. CDR3 nucleotides: TGTGCCAGCAGTTTCGAGAAGGGGTCTTCGGGAGGCTACACCTTC. It translates to CASSFEKGSSGGYTF.

V usage is TRBV7-2 and J usage is TRBJ2-5; 7 bases are a match to TRBD2. The CDR3 consists of 15 residues. Trimming cost V 7 bases and J 2 bases; bases outside gene matches: 10. Germline values: CDR1 SGHTA, CDR2 FQGNSA. The CDR3 here is CASNPGRGLQETQYF. Here the CDR3 DNA reads TGTGCCAGCAACCCGGGGAGGGGCCTACAAGAGACCCAGTACTTC. The full variable domain, completed using reference TRBV7-2 and TRBJ2-5, is GAGVSQSPSNKVTEKGKDVELRCDPISGHTALYWYRQSLGQGLEFLIYFQGNSAPDKSGLPSDRFSAERTGGSVSTLTIQRTQQEDSAVYLCASNPGRGLQETQYFGPGTRLLVL.

The genes are TRBV6-1 and TRBJ2-3; D is perhaps TRBD2 (6 bases). Trimming left V 6 bases short and J 6 bases short, with 16 bases between. The CDR3 length is 14 residues. Germline CDR1 is MNHNS and CDR2 is SASEGT. CDR3 DNA: TGTGCCAGCAGGCTGATTGGAGGGAGTGATACGCAGTATTTT. Residues: CASRLIGGSDTQYF.

As for this clone: Other DNA sequences in this sample translate to the same CDR3. The chain is built from TRBV15 and TRBJ2-7, with D unresolved. The germline V gene encodes CDR1 LNHNV and CDR2 YYDKDF (reference sequence). The V end was cut by 0 bases, the J end by 4 bases, with 7 bases between. This CDR3 has 13 residues. The CDR3 here is CATSRDIGYEQYF. The CDR3 nucleotides are TGTGCCACCAGCAGAGATATAGGTTACGAGCAGTACTTC.

The gene calls are TRBV2 and TRBJ2-1, with 11 bases identical to TRBD2. Trimming took 7 bases from V and 3 from J; bases not matched to a gene: 5. CDR1 is SNHLY, CDR2 FYNNEI, per germline. This CDR3 is 15 amino acids long. Here the CDR3 reads CASNPGLADYNEQFF. The DNA for the CDR3 is TGTGCCAGCAACCCGGGACTAGCGGACTACAATGAGCAGTTCTTC.

This clone has a single count. This rearrangement joins TRBV9 to TRBJ2-7; 13 bases map to TRBD2. Per germline, CDR1 SGDLS and CDR2 YYNGEE. This CDR3 has 16 residues. The trim removed 3 bases at V and 3 bases at J, leaving 6 bases unmatched. The CDR3 loop reads CASSAGTSGTVYEQYF. CDR3 nucleotide sequence: TGTGCCAGCAGCGCAGGGACTAGCGGGACTGTCTACGAGCAGTACTTC.

This sequence joins TRBV9 and TRBJ1-1; tentative D call: TRBD1 (5 bases). The V gene lost 0 bases and the J gene lost 4 bases, with 10 bases spanning the gap. Germline values: CDR1 SGDLS, CDR2 YYNGEE. This CDR3 is 14 amino acids long. Here the CDR3 DNA reads TGTGCCAGCAGCGTAGTTGGGGGGGGCACTGAAGCTTTCTTT. It is translated as CASSVVGGGTEAFF.

The J gene is TRBJ2-5, the V gene TRBV5-1; 15 bases fit TRBD2. The CDR3 consists of 17 residues. Per germline, CDR1 SGHRS and CDR2 YFSETQ. V shed 4 bases, J shed 2 bases, and the junction held 6 bases outside the gene matches. CDR3 nucleotide sequence: TGCGCCAGCAGCGTGGGACTAGCGGGGGGTAGGCAAGAGACCCAGTACTTC. Protein sequence: CASSVGLAGGRQETQYF.